This T cell receptor (beta chain) was found in a study of blood T cell repertoires in COVID-19. Study summary: The analysed material was cDNA or gDNA that came from T cells, B-cell-depleted T cells, or PBMCs.

Clinical histories supplied by participants themselves formed the basis of cohort assignment. Germline V lookup: CDR1 MNHEY, CDR2 SVGAGI. V shed 0 bases, J shed 4 bases, and the junction held 0 bases outside the gene matches. The CDR3 contains 15 residues. Under the authors' procedure: Reference gene primer amplification gave estimated nucleated cell counts. Sequencing was performed with immunoSEQ multiplex PCR; in TCRdb, only in-frame clones are kept and a portion is missing. That table gives V, J and clone size, and the DNA gave D and trimming. The sample lists roughly 130,000 clones, approximately 80% occurring once.

The chain joins TRBV6-5 to TRBJ2-1; 10 nucleotides align to TRBD2. Input material: PBMCs or T cells enriched from blood (not recorded which). The receptor's source is a man aged 45 to 65 who had recovered from COVID-19. In DNA form, the CDR3 reads TGTGCCAGCAGTTACTCGACTAGCGGGTACAATGAGCAGTTCTTC. This encodes CASSYSTSGYNEQFF.